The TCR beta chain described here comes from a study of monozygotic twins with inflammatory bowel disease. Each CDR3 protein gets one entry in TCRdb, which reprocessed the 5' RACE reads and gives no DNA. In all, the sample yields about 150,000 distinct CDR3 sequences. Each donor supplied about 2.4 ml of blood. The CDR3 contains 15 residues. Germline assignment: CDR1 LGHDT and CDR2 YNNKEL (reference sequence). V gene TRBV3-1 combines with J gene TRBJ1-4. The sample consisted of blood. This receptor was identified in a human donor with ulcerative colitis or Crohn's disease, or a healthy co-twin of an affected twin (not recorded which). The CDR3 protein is CASSQRGQYNEKLFF.